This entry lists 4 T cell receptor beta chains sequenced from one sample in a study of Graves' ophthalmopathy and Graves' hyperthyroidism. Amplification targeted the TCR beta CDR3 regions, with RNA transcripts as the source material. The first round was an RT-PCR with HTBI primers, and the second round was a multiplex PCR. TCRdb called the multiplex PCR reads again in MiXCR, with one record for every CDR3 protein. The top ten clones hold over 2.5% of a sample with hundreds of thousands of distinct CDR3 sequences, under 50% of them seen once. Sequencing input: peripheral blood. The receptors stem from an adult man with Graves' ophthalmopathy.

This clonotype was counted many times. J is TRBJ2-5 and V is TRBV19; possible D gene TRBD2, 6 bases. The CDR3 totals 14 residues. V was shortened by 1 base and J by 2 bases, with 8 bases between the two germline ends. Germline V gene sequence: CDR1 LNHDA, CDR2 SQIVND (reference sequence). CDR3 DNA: TGTGCCAGTAGTATAGGTGGGGGGCAAGAGACCCAGTACTTC. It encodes CASSIGGGQETQYF.

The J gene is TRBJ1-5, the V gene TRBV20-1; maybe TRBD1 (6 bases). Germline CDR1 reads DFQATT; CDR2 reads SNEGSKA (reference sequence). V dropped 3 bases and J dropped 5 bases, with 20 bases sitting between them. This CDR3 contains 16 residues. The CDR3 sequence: CSASGLVTGNDQPQHF. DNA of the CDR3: TGCAGTGCTAGTGGTTTGGTAACAGGGAATGATCAGCCCCAGCATTTT.

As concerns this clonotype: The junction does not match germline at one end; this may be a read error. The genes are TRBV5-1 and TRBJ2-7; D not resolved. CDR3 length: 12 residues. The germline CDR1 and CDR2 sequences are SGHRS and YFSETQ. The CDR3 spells CASSEPWGEQYF. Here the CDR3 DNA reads TGTGCCAGCAGTGAGCCCTGGGGCGAGCAGTACTTC.

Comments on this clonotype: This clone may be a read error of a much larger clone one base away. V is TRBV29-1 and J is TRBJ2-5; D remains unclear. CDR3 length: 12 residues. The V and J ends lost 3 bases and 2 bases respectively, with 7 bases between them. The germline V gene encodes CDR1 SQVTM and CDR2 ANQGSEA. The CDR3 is CSVETPQETQYF. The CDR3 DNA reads TGCAGCGTTGAGACACCTCAAGAGACCCAGTACTTC.